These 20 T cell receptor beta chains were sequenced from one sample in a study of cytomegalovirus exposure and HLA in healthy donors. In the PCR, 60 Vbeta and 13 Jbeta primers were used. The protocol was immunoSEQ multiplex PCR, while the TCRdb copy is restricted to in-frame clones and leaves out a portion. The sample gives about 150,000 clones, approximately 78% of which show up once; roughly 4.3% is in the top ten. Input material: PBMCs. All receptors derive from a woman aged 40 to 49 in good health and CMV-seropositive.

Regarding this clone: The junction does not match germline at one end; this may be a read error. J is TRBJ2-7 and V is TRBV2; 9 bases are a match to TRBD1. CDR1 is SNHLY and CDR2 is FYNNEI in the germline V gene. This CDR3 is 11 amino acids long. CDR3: CASRDGQGPAF. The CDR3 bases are TGTGCCAGCAGGGACGGACAGGGGCCAGCTTTC. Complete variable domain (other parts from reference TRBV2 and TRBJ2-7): EPEVTQTPSHQVTQMGQEVILRCVPISNHLYFYWYRQILGQKVEFLVSFYNNEISEKSEIFDDQFSVERPDGSNFTLKIRSTKLEDSAMYFCASRDGQGPAFGPGTRLTVT.

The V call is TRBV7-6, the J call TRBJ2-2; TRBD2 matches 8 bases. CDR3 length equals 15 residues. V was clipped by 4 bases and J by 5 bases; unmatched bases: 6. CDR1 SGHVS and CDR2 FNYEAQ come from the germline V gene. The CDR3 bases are TGTGCCAGCAGCTGGGCGGGAGGTCAGACCGGGGAGCTGTTTTTT. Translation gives CASSWAGGQTGELFF.

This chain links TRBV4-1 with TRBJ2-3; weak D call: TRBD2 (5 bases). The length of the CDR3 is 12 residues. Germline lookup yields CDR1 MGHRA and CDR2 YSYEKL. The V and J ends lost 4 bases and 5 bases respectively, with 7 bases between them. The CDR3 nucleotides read TGCGCCAGCAGCCTTGAGGGAGATACGCAGTATTTT. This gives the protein CASSLEGDTQYF.

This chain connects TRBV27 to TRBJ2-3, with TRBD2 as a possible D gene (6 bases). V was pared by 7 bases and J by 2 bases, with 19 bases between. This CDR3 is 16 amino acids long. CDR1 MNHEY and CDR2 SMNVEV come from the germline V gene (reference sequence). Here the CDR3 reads CASKVGLATITDTQYF. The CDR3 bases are TGTGCCAGCAAGGTGGGGCTAGCGACGATCACAGATACGCAGTATTTT.

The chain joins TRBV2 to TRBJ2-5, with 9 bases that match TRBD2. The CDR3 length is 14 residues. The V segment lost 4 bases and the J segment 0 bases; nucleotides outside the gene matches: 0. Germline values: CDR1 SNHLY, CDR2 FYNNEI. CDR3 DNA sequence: TGTGCCAGCAGTGGACTAGCGGACCAAGAGACCCAGTACTTC. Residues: CASSGLADQETQYF.

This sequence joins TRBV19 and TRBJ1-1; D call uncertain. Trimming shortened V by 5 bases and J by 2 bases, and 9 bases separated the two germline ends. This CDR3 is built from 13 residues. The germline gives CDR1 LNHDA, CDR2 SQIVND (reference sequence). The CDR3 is CASSLRFNTEAFF. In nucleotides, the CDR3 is TGTGCCAGTAGTCTACGATTCAACACTGAAGCTTTCTTT. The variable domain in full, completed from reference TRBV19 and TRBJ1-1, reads DGGITQSPKYLFRKEGQNVTLSCEQNLNHDAMYWYRQDPGQGLRLIYYSQIVNDFQKGDIAEGYSVSREKKESFPLTVTSAQKNPTAFYLCASSLRFNTEAFFGQGTRLTVV.

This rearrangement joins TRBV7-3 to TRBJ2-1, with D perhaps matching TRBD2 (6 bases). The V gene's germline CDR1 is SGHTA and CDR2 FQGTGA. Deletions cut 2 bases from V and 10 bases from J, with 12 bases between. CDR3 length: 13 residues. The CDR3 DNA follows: TGTGCCAGCAGCTTAGGGGGGTGGGGGGAGCAGTTCTTC. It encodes CASSLGGWGEQFF.

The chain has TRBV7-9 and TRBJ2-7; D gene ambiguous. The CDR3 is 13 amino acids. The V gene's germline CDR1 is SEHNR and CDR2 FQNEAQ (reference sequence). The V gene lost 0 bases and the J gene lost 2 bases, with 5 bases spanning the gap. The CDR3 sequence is CASSLAGPYEQYF. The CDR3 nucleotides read TGTGCCAGCAGCTTAGCGGGCCCCTACGAGCAGTACTTC.

CDR3 DNA: TGTGCCAGCAGCCCACCTCAGGGTAGGGGAAAACTGTTTTTT. This sequence encodes CASSPPQGRGKLFF. The chain combines TRBV28 with TRBJ1-4; D may be TRBD1 (5 bases). Germline assignment: CDR1 MDHEN and CDR2 SYDVKM. V lost 6 bases, J lost 10 bases, and 18 bases lay in between. CDR3 length: 14 amino acids.

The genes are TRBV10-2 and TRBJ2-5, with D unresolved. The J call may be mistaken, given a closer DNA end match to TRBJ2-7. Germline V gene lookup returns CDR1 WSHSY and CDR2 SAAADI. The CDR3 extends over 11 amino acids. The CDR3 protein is CASSESYEQYF. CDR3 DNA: TGCGCCAGCAGTGAGTCCTACGAGCAGTACTTC.

The CDR3 coding sequence is TGTGCCAGCAGTGAAAAAGACAGCTATAATTCACCCCTCCACTTT. This gives the protein CASSEKDSYNSPLHF. The gene calls are TRBV6-1 and TRBJ1-6, with D perhaps TRBD1 (5 bases). The CDR3 spans 15 residues. CDR1 and CDR2 (germline): MNHNS, SASEGT. V shed 2 bases and J shed 3 bases, with 8 bases lying between them.

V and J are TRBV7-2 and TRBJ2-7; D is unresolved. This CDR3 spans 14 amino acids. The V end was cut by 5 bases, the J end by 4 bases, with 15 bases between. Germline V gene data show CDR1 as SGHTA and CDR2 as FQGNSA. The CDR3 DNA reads TGTGCCAGCAGCCCTCAATACGGTATTTACGAGCAGTACTTC. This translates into CASSPQYGIYEQYF.

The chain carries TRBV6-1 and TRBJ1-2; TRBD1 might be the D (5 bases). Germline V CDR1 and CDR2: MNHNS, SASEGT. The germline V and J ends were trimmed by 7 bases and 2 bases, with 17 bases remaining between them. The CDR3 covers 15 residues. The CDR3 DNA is TGTGCCAGCACCAATGGGGGGTCGCAAAACTATGGCTACACCTTC. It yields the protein CASTNGGSQNYGYTF.

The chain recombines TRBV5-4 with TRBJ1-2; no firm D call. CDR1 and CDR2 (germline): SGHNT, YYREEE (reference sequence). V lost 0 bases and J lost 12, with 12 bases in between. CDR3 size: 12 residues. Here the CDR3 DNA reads TGTGCCAGCAGCTTGGTCGGAGGGCCAGACACCTTC. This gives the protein CASSLVGGPDTF.

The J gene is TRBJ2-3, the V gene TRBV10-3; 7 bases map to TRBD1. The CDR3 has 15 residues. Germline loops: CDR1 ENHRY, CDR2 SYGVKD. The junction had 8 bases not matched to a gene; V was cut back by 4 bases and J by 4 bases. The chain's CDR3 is CAISVDGTDSDTQYF. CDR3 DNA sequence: TGTGCCATCAGTGTCGACGGGACAGACTCAGATACGCAGTATTTT.

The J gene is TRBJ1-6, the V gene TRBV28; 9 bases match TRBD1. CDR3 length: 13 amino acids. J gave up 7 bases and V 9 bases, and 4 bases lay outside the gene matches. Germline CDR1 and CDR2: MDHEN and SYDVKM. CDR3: CASFGQGNSPLHF. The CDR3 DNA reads TGTGCCAGTTTTGGACAGGGGAATTCACCCCTCCACTTT.

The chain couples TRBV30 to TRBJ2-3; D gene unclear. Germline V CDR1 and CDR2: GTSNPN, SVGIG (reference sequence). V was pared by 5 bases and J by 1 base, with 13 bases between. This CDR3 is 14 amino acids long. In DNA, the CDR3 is TGTGCCTGGGCCTTGTGGTTAGGCACAGATACGCAGTATTTT. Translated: CAWALWLGTDTQYF.

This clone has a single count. CDR3 bases: TGTGCCAGCAGTGAAACCCGAGAACAGGGTGACCTCACAAATGAGCAGTTCTTC. Translated: CASSETREQGDLTNEQFF. The chain uses TRBV2 and TRBJ2-1, with a possible D match to TRBD1 (6 bases). CDR1 is SNHLY and CDR2 is FYNNEI in the germline V gene. This CDR3 has 18 amino acids. Deletions cut 2 bases from V and 7 bases from J, with 24 bases between.

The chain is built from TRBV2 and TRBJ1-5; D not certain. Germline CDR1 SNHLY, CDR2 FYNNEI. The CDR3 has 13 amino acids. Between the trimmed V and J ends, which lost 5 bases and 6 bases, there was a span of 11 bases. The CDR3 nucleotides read TGTGCCAGCAGTTTAGATCTAGTTCAGCCCCAGCATTTT. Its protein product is CASSLDLVQPQHF.

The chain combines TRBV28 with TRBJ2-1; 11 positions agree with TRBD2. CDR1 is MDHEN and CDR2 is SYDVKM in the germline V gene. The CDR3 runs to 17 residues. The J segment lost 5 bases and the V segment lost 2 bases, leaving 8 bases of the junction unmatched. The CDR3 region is CASSLTSGSSWDNEQFF. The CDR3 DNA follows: TGTGCCAGCAGTTTAACTAGCGGGAGCAGTTGGGACAATGAGCAGTTCTTC.